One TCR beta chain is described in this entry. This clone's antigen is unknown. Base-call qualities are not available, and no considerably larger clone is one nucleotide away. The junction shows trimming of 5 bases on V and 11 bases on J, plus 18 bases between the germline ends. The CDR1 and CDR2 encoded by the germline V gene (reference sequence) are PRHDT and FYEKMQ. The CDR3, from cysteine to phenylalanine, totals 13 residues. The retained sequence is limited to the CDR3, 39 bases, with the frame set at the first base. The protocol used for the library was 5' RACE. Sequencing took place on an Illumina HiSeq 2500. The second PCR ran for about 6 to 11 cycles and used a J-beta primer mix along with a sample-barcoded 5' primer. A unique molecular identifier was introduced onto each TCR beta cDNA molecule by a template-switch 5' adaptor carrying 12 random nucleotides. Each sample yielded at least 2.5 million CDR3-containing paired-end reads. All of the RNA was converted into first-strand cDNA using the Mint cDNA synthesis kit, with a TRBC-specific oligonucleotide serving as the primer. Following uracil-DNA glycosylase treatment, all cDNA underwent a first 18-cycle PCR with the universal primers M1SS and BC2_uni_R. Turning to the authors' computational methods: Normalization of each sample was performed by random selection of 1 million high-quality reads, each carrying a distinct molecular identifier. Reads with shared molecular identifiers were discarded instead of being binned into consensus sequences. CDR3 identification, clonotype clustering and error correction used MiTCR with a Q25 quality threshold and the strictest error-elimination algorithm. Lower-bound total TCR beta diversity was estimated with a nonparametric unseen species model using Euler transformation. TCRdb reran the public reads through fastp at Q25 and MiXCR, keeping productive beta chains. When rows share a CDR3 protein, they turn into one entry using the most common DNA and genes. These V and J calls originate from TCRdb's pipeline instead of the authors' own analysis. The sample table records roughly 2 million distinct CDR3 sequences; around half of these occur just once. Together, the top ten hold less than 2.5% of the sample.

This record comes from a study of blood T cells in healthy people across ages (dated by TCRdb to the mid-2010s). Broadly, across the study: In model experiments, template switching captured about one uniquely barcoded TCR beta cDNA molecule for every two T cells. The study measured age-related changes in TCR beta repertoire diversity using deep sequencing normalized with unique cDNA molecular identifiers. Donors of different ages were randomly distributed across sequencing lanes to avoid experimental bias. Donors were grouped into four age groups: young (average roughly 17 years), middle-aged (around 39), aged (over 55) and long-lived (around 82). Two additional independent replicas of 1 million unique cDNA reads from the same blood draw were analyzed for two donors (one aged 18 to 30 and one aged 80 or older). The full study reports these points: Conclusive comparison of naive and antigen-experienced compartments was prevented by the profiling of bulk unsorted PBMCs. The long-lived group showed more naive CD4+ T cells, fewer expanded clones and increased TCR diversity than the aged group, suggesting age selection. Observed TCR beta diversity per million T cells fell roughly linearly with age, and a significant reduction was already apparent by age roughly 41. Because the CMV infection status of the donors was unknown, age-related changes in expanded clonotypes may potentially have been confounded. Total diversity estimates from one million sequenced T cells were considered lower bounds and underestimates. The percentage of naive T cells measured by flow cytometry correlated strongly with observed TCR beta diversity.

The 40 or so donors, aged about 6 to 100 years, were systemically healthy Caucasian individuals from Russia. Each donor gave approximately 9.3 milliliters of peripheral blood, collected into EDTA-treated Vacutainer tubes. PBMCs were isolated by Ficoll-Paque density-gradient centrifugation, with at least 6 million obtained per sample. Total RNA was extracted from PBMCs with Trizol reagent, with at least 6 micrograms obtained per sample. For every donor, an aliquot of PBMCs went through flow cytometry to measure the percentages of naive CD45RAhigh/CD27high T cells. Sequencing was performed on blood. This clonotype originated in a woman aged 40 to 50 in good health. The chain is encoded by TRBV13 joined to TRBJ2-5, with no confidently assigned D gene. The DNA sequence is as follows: TGTGCCAGCAGCGGAACCGCCCGCGCTGAGCAGTACTTC. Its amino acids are CASSGTARAEQYF.